This is a list of T cell receptor beta chains from one sample in a study of Tregs in tolerant kidney transplant recipients. Libraries were prepared by immunoSEQ multiplex PCR; TCRdb keeps only in-frame clonotypes and omits some of them. The sample has about 110,000 clones; around 87% are singletons. The specimen comprised CD4+ T cells from blood, sampled before the transplant. Source of these receptors: a human donor who received a combined kidney and bone marrow transplant. Each CDR3 is given with its conserved first and last residue. The D gene is left open where the match is weak. Only some rows state a clone size, as once, few, many or a class for expanded clones.

V gene: TRBV9; J gene: TRBJ2-5; D gene: TRBD2; clone size: NA; CDR3 DNA: TGTGCCAGCAGCGTAGCGACTAGCGGGAACGGGGGAGAGACCCAGTACTTC; CDR3 protein: CASSVATSGNGGETQYF
V gene: TRBV5-4; J gene: TRBJ1-2; D gene: TRBD1; clone size: few; CDR3 DNA: TGTGCCAGCAGCTTTACCGGGACAGGGTTAGGCTACACCTTC; CDR3 protein: CASSFTGTGLGYTF
V gene: TRBV7-2; J gene: TRBJ1-5; D gene: NA; clone size: NA; CDR3 DNA: TGTGCCAGCAGCCCCCCTCAGGGGAAACGCAATCAGCCCCAGCATTTT; CDR3 protein: CASSPPQGKRNQPQHF
V gene: TRBV2; J gene: TRBJ2-7; D gene: TRBD1; clone size: few; CDR3 DNA: TGTGCCAGCAGTGGGGACAGAACCTACGAGCAGTACTTC; CDR3 protein: CASSGDRTYEQYF
V gene: TRBV7-9; J gene: TRBJ1-4; D gene: TRBD1; clone size: NA; CDR3 DNA: TGTGCCAGCAGTTACGGCGGACAGGGGGCTGTCTCCCCGGGTGAAAAACTGTTTTTT; CDR3 protein: CASSYGGQGAVSPGEKLFF
V gene: TRBV2; J gene: TRBJ2-7; D gene: NA; clone size: NA; CDR3 DNA: TGTGCCAGCAGTGCCCCTCGGACACGGCAGGGGTTC; CDR3 protein: CASSAPRTRQGF
V gene: TRBV18; J gene: TRBJ2-7; D gene: NA; clone size: few; CDR3 DNA: TGTGCCAGCTCACGTGGGGCCCAGACCTACGAGCAGTACTTC; CDR3 protein: CASSRGAQTYEQYF
V gene: TRBV30; J gene: TRBJ2-3; D gene: TRBD1; clone size: NA; CDR3 DNA: TGTGCCAGTAGCAGGGGGCACACAGATACGCAGTATTTT; CDR3 protein: CASSRGHTDTQYF
V gene: TRBV18; J gene: TRBJ1-1; D gene: NA; clone size: NA; CDR3 DNA: TGTGCCAGCTCACCACCGGCGGGGGCCGACGCAGTTGAAGCTTTCTTT; CDR3 protein: CASSPPAGADAVEAFF
V gene: TRBV7-2; J gene: TRBJ2-1; D gene: NA; clone size: NA; CDR3 DNA: TGTGCCAGCAGCCTAATCCCCCGGGGTTTGGGTGAGCAGTTCTTC; CDR3 protein: CASSLIPRGLGEQFF
V gene: TRBV19; J gene: TRBJ2-1; D gene: TRBD2; clone size: once; CDR3 DNA: TGTGCCAGCCGTTTAGCGGGAGGACGTTACAATGAGCAGTTCTTC; CDR3 protein: CASRLAGGRYNEQFF
V gene: TRBV6-5; J gene: TRBJ2-7; D gene: TRBD1; clone size: NA; CDR3 DNA: TGTGCCAGCAGTCCAAGGACAGGGGTCTACGAGCAGTACTTC; CDR3 protein: CASSPRTGVYEQYF
V gene: TRBV20-1; J gene: TRBJ1-1; D gene: NA; clone size: NA; CDR3 DNA: TGCAGTGCCCCGGGGGGCACTGAAGCTTTCTTT; CDR3 protein: CSAPGGTEAFF
V gene: TRBV11-2; J gene: TRBJ1-1; D gene: NA; clone size: once; CDR3 DNA: TGTGCCAGCAGCTCATCCCGGCGGGGTGCTTTCTTT; CDR3 protein: CASSSSRRGAFF
V gene: TRBV7-6; J gene: TRBJ1-2; D gene: NA; clone size: NA; CDR3 DNA: TGTGCCAGCAGCCGGGGGGTTGGGAGTGGCTACACCTTC; CDR3 protein: CASSRGVGSGYTF
V gene: TRBV19; J gene: TRBJ2-2; D gene: NA; clone size: NA; CDR3 DNA: TGTGCCAGTAGTATAGTGGGCCCCGGCCGGCTACCGAACACCGGGGAGCTGTTTTTT; CDR3 protein: CASSIVGPGRLPNTGELFF
V gene: TRBV9; J gene: TRBJ1-4; D gene: NA; clone size: NA; CDR3 DNA: TGTGCCAGCAGCCCACGTTGGGCCAGCGAAAAACTGTTTTTT; CDR3 protein: CASSPRWASEKLFF
V gene: TRBV18; J gene: TRBJ1-5; D gene: TRBD1; clone size: NA; CDR3 DNA: TGTGCCAGCTCGGGGACAGCCAATCAGCCCCAGCATTTT; CDR3 protein: CASSGTANQPQHF
V gene: TRBV4-3; J gene: TRBJ2-7; D gene: TRBD1; clone size: NA; CDR3 DNA: TGCGCCAGCAGCCAAGAGGACAGGCGCCCGGGGGAGCAGTACTTC; CDR3 protein: CASSQEDRRPGEQYF
V gene: TRBV29-1; J gene: TRBJ2-1; D gene: TRBD1; clone size: NA; CDR3 DNA: TGCAGCGCCACCCGGGGGGGACAGGGGATTTACAATGAGCAGTTCTTC; CDR3 protein: CSATRGGQGIYNEQFF
V gene: TRBV7-9; J gene: TRBJ2-6; D gene: NA; clone size: NA; CDR3 DNA: TGTGCCAGCAGCTTTCGGAAGGCCAGCGGGTACTCTGGGGCCAACGTCCTGACTTTC; CDR3 protein: CASSFRKASGYSGANVLTF
V gene: TRBV28; J gene: TRBJ1-2; D gene: NA; clone size: few; CDR3 DNA: TGTGCCACCCAAGGGGGAGGCTACACCTTC; CDR3 protein: CATQGGGYTF
V gene: TRBV6-5; J gene: TRBJ1-1; D gene: NA; clone size: NA; CDR3 DNA: TGTGCCAGCAGTGGCCGGGGTGAAGCTTTCTTT; CDR3 protein: CASSGRGEAFF
V gene: TRBV11-2; J gene: TRBJ1-2; D gene: NA; clone size: NA; CDR3 DNA: TGTGCCAGCAGCTTAGTCGACAGGATATCGAACTATGGCTACACCTTC; CDR3 protein: CASSLVDRISNYGYTF
V gene: TRBV2; J gene: TRBJ2-7; D gene: TRBD1; clone size: once; CDR3 DNA: TGTGCCAGCAGTGCGGGACAGGGTTCTTACGAGCAGTACTTC; CDR3 protein: CASSAGQGSYEQYF
V gene: TRBV6-1; J gene: TRBJ1-5; D gene: NA; clone size: NA; CDR3 DNA: TGTGCCAGCAGAGAGTTACAGGGTTATCAGCCCCAGCATTTT; CDR3 protein: CASRELQGYQPQHF
V gene: TRBV5-4; J gene: TRBJ2-1; D gene: TRBD2; clone size: NA; CDR3 DNA: TGTGCCACGTCTGGGGGGAGGGCAGGCGATGAGCAGTTCTTC; CDR3 protein: CATSGGRAGDEQFF
V gene: TRBV6-5; J gene: TRBJ2-7; D gene: TRBD1; clone size: once; CDR3 DNA: TGTGCCAGCAGCGCGGGACAGGGTGCATCCTACGAGCAGTACTTC; CDR3 protein: CASSAGQGASYEQYF
V gene: TRBV9; J gene: TRBJ2-5; D gene: TRBD1; clone size: NA; CDR3 DNA: TGTGCCAGCAGCGTAGGCGTGGACAGGGCCCAAGAGACCCAGTACTTC; CDR3 protein: CASSVGVDRAQETQYF